Reported below is one TCR beta chain. The record originates from a study of cytomegalovirus exposure and HLA in healthy donors. Looked up from germline, CDR1 is SGDLS and CDR2 is YYNGEE. The CDR3 length is 16 residues. The V and J ends lost 2 bases and 5 bases, in that order; junction bases with no gene match: 12. 13 Jbeta primers and 60 Vbeta primers were used for the PCR. Only in-frame clones appear in the TCRdb table, and some are missing; sequencing was by immunoSEQ multiplex PCR. The table lists around 53,000 clones. V usage is TRBV9 and J usage is TRBJ2-7; TRBD1 matches at 8 bases. The clonotype comes from a man aged 18 to 35 in good health and CMV-seropositive. The sample consisted of PBMCs. CDR3 protein: CASSVGTGTGRNEQYF. The CDR3 region has the DNA TGTGCCAGCAGCGTGGGAACCGGGACAGGTCGCAACGAGCAGTACTTC.